This T cell receptor (beta chain) was recovered during a study of PD-L1 blockade in urothelial cancer (dated by TCRdb to about 2017). At the level of the whole study: Therapy was started around 2014 for all patients, and atezolizumab 1,200 mg was administered intravenously every 3 weeks. About 85% of the roughly 29 patients were males with bladder-origin urothelial cancer, and 18 of 29 reported a prior smoking history. Patients had an ECOG performance status of 0 or 1 and had received between 0 and 3 prior chemotherapy regimens. Blood samples were analyzed at two time points: 3 weeks after treatment start (second dose) and 6 weeks after treatment start. Blood samples yielded a median of approximately 150,000 T cells and more than 80,000 unique TCRs, with median clonality 0.080. Somatic, immune and clinical correlates of response to PD-L1 blockade with atezolizumab in urothelial cancer were the focus of an exploratory multi-omic analysis. TCR sequencing covered pretreatment tumor samples and matched, serially collected peripheral blood taken before and after atezolizumab treatment. Progression-free survival longer than 6 months counted as durable clinical benefit, and TCR features were additionally tested against both progression-free and overall survival. In the same patients, whole exome sequencing and RNA sequencing of pretreatment tumors were performed in addition to TCR sequencing. Durable clinical benefit was achieved by nine patients and was not achieved by 20 patients. Pretreatment blood TCR-seq was available for about 27 patients, at least one posttreatment blood collection was obtained for 25 or so patients, and tumor TCR-seq was available for 25 or so patients. Overall study outcomes, separate from this receptor: Small sample size (n ≈ 29) and many exploratory analyses mean the results are intended to be hypothesis-generating. Among patients with durable benefit, tumor-associated TCR clones showed greater expansion in peripheral blood 3 weeks after treatment started (n ≈ 20, p = 0.022). A pretreatment peripheral blood TCR clonality below the median was linked to improved progression-free and overall survival.

Its CDR3 holds 18 amino acids, cysteine through phenylalanine. The sequence is cut down to CDR3 DNA, 54 bases in frame from base 1. CDR1 is given as SNHLY and CDR2 as FYNNEI, both from the germline V gene. Trimming removed 8 bases from V and 0 bases from J; the gene matches leave 6 bases unexplained. The cohort included about 30 patients with locally advanced or metastatic urothelial carcinoma who were treated at Memorial Sloan Kettering on a trial protocol. Peripheral blood mononuclear cells were collected pretreatment and during treatment, with between 1 and 8 total time points obtained per patient. The Qiagen DNeasy Blood extraction kit was used to purify genomic DNA from total PBMCs and from tumor samples. PBMCs were collected pretreatment and during treatment and were isolated and stored as previously described. Synthetic TCR analog templates were spiked into each PCR so that absolute template abundance could be estimated from read counts. TCRbeta CDR3 regions were amplified from genomic DNA with bias-controlled V and J gene primers using the immunoSEQ assay. Sequencing of rearranged TCRbeta segments was performed at approximately 20X coverage. From the authors' description of their analysis: Sequencing errors were corrected by clustering, and CDR3s were annotated against IMGT so that V, D and J genes could be assigned. Only productive TCRbeta rearrangements were used in downstream analyses, excluding out-of-frame or stop-codon sequences. Clonality was computed as one minus Shannon entropy normalized by the log of the number of unique productive sequences. Fisher's exact test with Benjamini-Hochberg correction, using a cutoff of adjusted p below 0.01, was how clones that differed between time points or between blood and tumor were identified. Not all clones reach the TCRdb copy of this immuneACCESS table, which keeps in-frame sequences only. Checked studies attribute under half of the gap to unresolved V genes and leave the rest unexplained. V, J and clone size reflect that table, while D and trimming were determined from the DNA. This sample has tens of thousands of clones in its table, and over 80% of those were observed once. The biggest ten clones account for roughly 1.9% of the sample.

Remarks on this clone: Its cognate antigen has yet to be identified. No much larger clonotype is one base removed from it; base qualities were not supplied.

Here the chain combines TRBV2 and TRBJ2-6; 14 bases in between match TRBD2. The sequence was obtained from a man over 45 with urothelial cancer. Sequencing was performed on PBMCs, taken around atezolizumab (anti-PD-L1) treatment. The nucleotide sequence reads TGTGCCAGCGCTCCCGGGACTAGCGGGAGCTCTGGGGCCAACGTCCTGACTTTC. The translation is CASAPGTSGSSGANVLTF.